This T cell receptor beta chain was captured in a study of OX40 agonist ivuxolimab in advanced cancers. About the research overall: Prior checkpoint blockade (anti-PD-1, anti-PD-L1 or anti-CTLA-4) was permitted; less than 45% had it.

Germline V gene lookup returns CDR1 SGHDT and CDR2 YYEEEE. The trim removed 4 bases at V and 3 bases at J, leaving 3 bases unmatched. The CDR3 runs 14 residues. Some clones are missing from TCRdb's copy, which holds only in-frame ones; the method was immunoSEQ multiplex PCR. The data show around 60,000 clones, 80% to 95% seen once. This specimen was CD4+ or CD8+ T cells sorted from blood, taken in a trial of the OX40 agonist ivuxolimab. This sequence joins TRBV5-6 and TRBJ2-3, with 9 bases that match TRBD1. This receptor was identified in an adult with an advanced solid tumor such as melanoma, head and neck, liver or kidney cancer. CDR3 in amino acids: CASSPGQGTDTQYF. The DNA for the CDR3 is TGTGCCAGCAGCCCTGGACAGGGGACAGATACGCAGTATTTT.